This record looks at one T cell receptor (beta chain) sequence and its context. These data come from a study of blood T cell repertoires in COVID-19. The overall study: Researchers got acute and convalescent COVID-19 samples from the United States, Italy and Spain. PBMCs, B-cell-depleted T cells, or T cells provided the cDNA or gDNA that made up the material.

The authors' processing: Scientists estimated how many nucleated cells there were by amplifying reference gene primers. The assay was immunoSEQ multiplex PCR, and TCRdb's table has in-frame clones only and misses some. That table furnishes V, J and clone size, whereas the DNA furnished D and trimming. This table holds some 220,000 clones, about four fifths found once. Germline lookup yields CDR1 SNHLY and CDR2 FYNNEI. The CDR3 is 15 residues long. Trimming stripped 3 bases from V and 7 bases from J, with 16 bases between. Material: peripheral blood. This TCR came from a man aged 45-65 years with acute or convalescent COVID-19. V gene TRBV2 combines with J gene TRBJ1-5; TRBD1 might be the D (5 bases). The CDR3 nucleotides read TGTGCCAGCAGTGAGACGTTGTTCTCAGGGCAGCCCCAGCATTTT. Amino acid sequence: CASSETLFSGQPQHF.